The following is a TCR beta chain sequence with its context. This sample stems from a study of blood T cell repertoires in COVID-19. V was shortened by 5 bases and J by 4 bases, with 14 bases between the two germline ends. The germline V gene encodes CDR1 SGHTA and CDR2 FQGNSA. CDR3 length: 15 amino acids. Assay used: immunoSEQ multiplex PCR; TCRdb lists only in-frame clones, some missing. Counted here are roughly 16,000 clones, roughly 76% occurring once; the ten biggest clones make up under 35%. The V and J genes are TRBV7-2 and TRBJ1-4; D might be TRBD1 (5 bases). This TCR was recovered from a man in his 70s with active or convalescent COVID-19. Sequencing was carried out using peripheral blood. The CDR3, as DNA: TGTGCCAGCAGCACCCAGGGATTCTTTAATGAAAAACTGTTTTTT. This translates into CASSTQGFFNEKLFF.